The clone carrying this T cell receptor beta chain was seen a few times. These data belong to a study of identical twins. Germline V gives CDR1 SGHDT, CDR2 YYEEEE. V lost 2 bases and J 5 bases, leaving 17 bases between the germline ends. The CDR3 has 15 residues. TCRdb re-called the 5' RACE reads with MiXCR, one entry per CDR3 protein. The sample lists 750,000 to 950,000 distinct CDR3 sequences, about 12% occurring once. Another study also made use of these data, one on yellow fever vaccine responses in identical twins.

This chain links TRBV5-6 with TRBJ2-7; unclear D gene. This sequence was found in a young woman in good health. Sequencing was done on a sample of PBMCs. This chain's CDR3 is CASSFSAVYNHEQYF. The CDR3 nucleotides read TGTGCCAGCAGCTTTAGTGCGGTCTATAATCACGAGCAGTACTTC.